These 10 T cell receptor beta chains share one sample of origin, sequenced in a study of shared clonotypes between healthy human individuals. The protocol was immunoSEQ multiplex PCR, while the TCRdb copy is restricted to in-frame clones and leaves out a portion. The sample lists about 1.4 million clones, roughly 96% occurring once. Sequenced: naive CD4+ T cells sorted from blood. The sample's subset: CD45RA+ positively selected. Every receptor here comes from a young man in good health.

To note about this clone: The same CDR3 also results from other DNA sequences found in this sample. This CDR3 is CASSLEVNQPQHF. CDR3 in DNA: TGCGCCAGCAGCTTGGAGGTCAATCAGCCCCAGCATTTT. The rearrangement joins TRBV5-1 to TRBJ1-5; D unclear. Trimming removed 0 bases at V and 3 bases at J, with 4 bases between. Germline V gene data show CDR1 as SGHRS and CDR2 as YFSETQ. The CDR3 contains 13 residues.

The J gene is TRBJ2-3, the V gene TRBV15, with no clear D. V was trimmed by 1 base and J by 4 bases, leaving 6 bases between them. This CDR3 is built from 13 residues. Germline CDR1 LNHNV, CDR2 YYDKDF (reference sequence). CDR3 bases: TGTGCCACCAGCAGAGGGGCGTCAGATACGCAGTATTTT. It yields the protein CATSRGASDTQYF.

V gene TRBV7-2 combines with J gene TRBJ2-1, with D unclear. The CDR3 is 15 residues long. Germline loops: CDR1 SGHTA, CDR2 FQGNSA. V shed 1 base and J shed 0 bases, with 7 bases lying between them. CDR3 bases: TGTGCCAGCAGCTTAGTTTCGGTCTCCTACAATGAGCAGTTCTTC. It translates to CASSLVSVSYNEQFF.

The chain combines TRBV7-9 with TRBJ2-2; 7 nucleotides agree with TRBD2. CDR1 SEHNR and CDR2 FQNEAQ come from the germline V gene (reference sequence). This CDR3 has 15 amino acids. The V and J ends lost 3 bases and 3 bases, in that order; junction bases with no gene match: 4. This CDR3 is CASSFRLADTGELFF. CDR3 in DNA: TGTGCCAGCAGCTTCCGACTAGCTGACACCGGGGAGCTGTTTTTT.

The V call is TRBV27, the J call TRBJ2-2; 8 nucleotides align to TRBD2. V gave up 2 bases and J gave up 1 base; unmatched junction bases: 6. CDR3 length: 17 amino acids. The germline V gene has CDR1 MNHEY and CDR2 SMNVEV (reference sequence). The DNA of the CDR3 is TGTGCCAGCAGTTTAAAGTCGGGAGGGGGGAACACCGGGGAGCTGTTTTTT. As protein: CASSLKSGGGNTGELFF.

As regards this clone: The same CDR3 also results from other DNA sequences found in this sample. This sequence joins TRBV5-4 and TRBJ1-4; 7 bases map to TRBD1. The CDR3 is made up of 15 amino acids. Germline values: CDR1 SGHNT, CDR2 YYREEE (reference sequence). The J segment lost 5 bases and the V segment lost 3 bases, leaving 7 bases of the junction unmatched. The CDR3 spells CASSSRDSGNEKLFF. CDR3 DNA sequence: TGTGCCAGCAGCTCCCGGGACAGCGGGAATGAAAAACTGTTTTTT.

V is TRBV28 and J is TRBJ2-7, with a weak D call TRBD1 (6 bases). This CDR3 has 14 amino acids. V lost 8 bases and J 2 bases, leaving 16 bases between the germline ends. Per germline, CDR1 MDHEN and CDR2 SYDVKM. CDR3: CASSKPTGTYEQYF. The CDR3 coding sequence is TGTGCCAGCTCCAAGCCGACAGGAACCTACGAGCAGTACTTC.

V and J are TRBV5-1 and TRBJ2-1, with 12 bases identical to TRBD2. Germline V lookup: CDR1 SGHRS, CDR2 YFSETQ. Trimming took 3 bases from V and 9 from J; bases not matched to a gene: 34. This CDR3 region has 24 residues. The CDR3 DNA follows: TGCGCCAGCAGCTCCCCCCCACCGGGACTAGCGGGTGGTACCGCTTCTCAATACCACAGTGAGCAGTTCTTC. This translates into CASSSPPPGLAGGTASQYHSEQFF.

The chain has TRBV11-2 and TRBJ1-1; no clear D gene. CDR1 and CDR2 from the germline V gene are SGHAT and FQNNGV. The CDR3 is 13 amino acids. Deletions cut 2 bases from V and 3 bases from J, with 7 bases between. The CDR3, as DNA: TGTGCCAGCAGCTTATGGAGAGACACTGAAGCTTTCTTT. Translation gives CASSLWRDTEAFF.

The chain recombines TRBV11-3 with TRBJ2-7; tentative D call: TRBD1 (6 bases). Germline V gives CDR1 SGHNT, CDR2 YENEEA. CDR3 length: 16 residues. V lost 6 bases and J 0 bases, leaving 18 bases between the germline ends. CDR3 region: CASRSGTSRHSYEQYF. The CDR3 region has the DNA TGTGCCAGCAGATCCGGGACATCCCGGCACTCCTACGAGCAGTACTTC. Supplemented by reference TRBV11-3 and TRBJ2-7, the full variable domain reads EAGVVQSPRYKIIEKKQPVAFWCNPISGHNTLYWYLQNLGQGPELLIRYENEEAVDDSQLPKDRFSAERLKGVDSTLKIQPAELGDSAVYLCASRSGTSRHSYEQYFGPGTRLTVT.